Listed below are T cell receptor beta chains from one sample, sequenced in a study of cytomegalovirus exposure and HLA in healthy donors. Some clones are missing from TCRdb's copy, which holds only in-frame ones; the method was immunoSEQ multiplex PCR. The sample carries about 110,000 clones, roughly 82% recorded once. Sequenced: PBMCs. The receptors originated from a man aged 50 to 60 in good health and CMV-seronegative. Both conserved end residues are trimmed from each CDR3.

j_call v_call cdr3_length cdr3_aa
TRBJ1-2 TRBV7-2 11 ASSFQGFDGYT
TRBJ1-3 TRBV9 13 ASSLLDSSGNTIY
TRBJ2-5 TRBV6-5 11 ASSYGRGETQY
TRBJ1-6 TRBV4-2 13 ASSREGQSNSPLH
TRBJ2-3 TRBV13 15 ASSEAGTSGYTDTQY
TRBJ1-3 TRBV23-1 12 ASRSRESGNTIY
TRBJ1-2 TRBV27 13 ATLGGGRVGYGYT
TRBJ2-5 TRBV7-8 12 ASSLDSWEETQY
TRBJ1-2 TRBV29-1 8 SVEENGYT
TRBJ1-1 TRBV5-6 11 ASSSSGDRGAF
TRBJ1-2 TRBV18 11 ASSPNRFDGYT
TRBJ1-6 TRBV4-1 15 ASSLPLDTGYDSPLH
TRBJ1-1 TRBV13 12 ASSFGQGNTEAF
TRBJ2-7 TRBV10-3 10 AISGLAHEQY
TRBJ1-5 TRBV7-9 13 ASSPGQGGGQPQH
TRBJ2-3 TRBV4-1 13 ASSTRGVGPDTQY
TRBJ2-7 TRBV5-1 11 ASSWETYYEQY
TRBJ1-1 TRBV11-2 10 ASSRQDTEAF
TRBJ2-2 TRBV5-4 14 ASSLGLSSGPGELF
TRBJ2-2 TRBV5-4 12 ASSFSEKAGELF
TRBJ1-1 TRBV10-3 13 AISEIPQGKGEAF
TRBJ1-2 TRBV6-1 13 ASSVRPQGAPGYT